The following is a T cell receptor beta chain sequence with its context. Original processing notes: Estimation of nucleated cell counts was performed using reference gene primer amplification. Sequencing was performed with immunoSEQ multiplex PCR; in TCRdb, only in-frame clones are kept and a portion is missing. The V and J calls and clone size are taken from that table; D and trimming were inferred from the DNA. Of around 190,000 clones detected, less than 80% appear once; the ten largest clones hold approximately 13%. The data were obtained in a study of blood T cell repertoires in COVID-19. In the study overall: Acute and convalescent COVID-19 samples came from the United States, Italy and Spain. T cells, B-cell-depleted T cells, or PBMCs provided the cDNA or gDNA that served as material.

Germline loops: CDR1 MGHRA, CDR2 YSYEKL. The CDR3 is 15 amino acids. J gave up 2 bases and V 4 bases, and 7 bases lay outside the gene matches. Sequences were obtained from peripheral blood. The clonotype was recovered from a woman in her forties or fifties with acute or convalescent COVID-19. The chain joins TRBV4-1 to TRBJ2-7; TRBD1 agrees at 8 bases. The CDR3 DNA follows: TGCGCCAGCAGCCTTACGACAGGGGCCCCCTACGAGCAGTACTTC. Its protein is CASSLTTGAPYEQYF.